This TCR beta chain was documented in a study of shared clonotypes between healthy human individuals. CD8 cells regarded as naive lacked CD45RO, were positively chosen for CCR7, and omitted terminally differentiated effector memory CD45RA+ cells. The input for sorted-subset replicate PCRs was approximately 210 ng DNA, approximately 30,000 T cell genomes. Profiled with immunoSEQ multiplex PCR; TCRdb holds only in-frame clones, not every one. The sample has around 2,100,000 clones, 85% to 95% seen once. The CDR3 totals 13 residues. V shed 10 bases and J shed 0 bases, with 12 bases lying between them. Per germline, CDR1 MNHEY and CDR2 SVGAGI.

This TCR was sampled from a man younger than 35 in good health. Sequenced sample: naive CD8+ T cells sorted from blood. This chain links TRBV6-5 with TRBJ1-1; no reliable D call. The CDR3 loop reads CAISPGVNTEAFF. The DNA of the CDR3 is TGTGCCATCTCCCCTGGGGTGAACACTGAAGCTTTCTTT.